These T cell receptor beta chains were read from a single sample in a study of beta chain features in type 1 diabetes. The protocol was immunoSEQ multiplex PCR, while the TCRdb copy is restricted to in-frame clones and leaves out a portion. Of tens of thousands of clones in the sample, about 51% were seen once. The sequenced sample was Tregs from blood. These receptors all come from a woman under 30 in good health. Each CDR3 is given with its conserved first and last residue. Fields, in order: V gene, J gene, CDR3 protein.

TRBV12-2	TRBJ1-4	CASRPQRELF
TRBV19	TRBJ1-5	CASRRDRGNQPQHF
TRBV10-3	TRBJ2-7	CAIAGDSYEQYF
TRBV28	TRBJ1-1	CASRTAENTEAFF
TRBV18	TRBJ2-2	CASSPLATRKNTGELFF
TRBV7-9	TRBJ2-1	CASSLGPAGGDNEQFF
TRBV20-1	TRBJ1-1	CRGQRNTEAFF
TRBV5-1	TRBJ2-3	CASSLETSATDTQYF
TRBV11-2	TRBJ1-1	CASSLSRDHAEAFF
TRBV6-8	TRBJ2-7	CASSYSGQGISYEQYF
TRBV28	TRBJ2-5	CASSRRTGTQETQYF
TRBV30	TRBJ2-5	CAWSVLAGLKETQYF
TRBV6-5	TRBJ2-1	CASSYVSGRHNEQFF
TRBV5-1	TRBJ2-1	CASSAALRTSAIQQFF
TRBV7-2	TRBJ2-1	CASSLGASVEFF
TRBV4-1	TRBJ1-5	CASSHSDMGPQHF
TRBV15	TRBJ1-3	CATSRELAGLSGNTIYF
TRBV18	TRBJ2-7	CASSPTPGQGREQYF
TRBV9	TRBJ2-7	CASSDLGREDEQYF
TRBV9	TRBJ2-7	CASSPRIASYEQYF
TRBV28	TRBJ2-7	CASSSPQDRASYEQYF
TRBV10-3	TRBJ2-1	CAISERTGWNNEQFF
TRBV29-1	TRBJ2-1	CSVDFSGNEQFF
TRBV19	TRBJ2-1	CASSSKLAPYNEQFF
TRBV5-4	TRBJ2-7	CASSPEPGQGIEQYF
TRBV4-3	TRBJ1-2	CASSGFRNSGGYTF
TRBV28	TRBJ1-4	CASEESGREKLFF
TRBV20-1	TRBJ2-7	CSVDGIYEQYF
TRBV5-6	TRBJ1-5	CASSSRRNQPQHF
TRBV7-2	TRBJ2-2	CASSLVPRVTGELFF
TRBV18	TRBJ2-1	CASSPGGLFGNEQFF
TRBV11-2	TRBJ1-1	CASSLGPSSTNTEAFF
TRBV6-1	TRBJ2-7	CASSEGSSGLYEQYF
TRBV7-2	TRBJ2-3	CASSLLAGTDTQYF
TRBV7-2	TRBJ1-5	CASSRTGGYNQPQHF
TRBV6-5	TRBJ1-5	CASSLQENQPQHF